This entry lists 19 T cell receptor beta chains sequenced from one sample in a study of blood T cell repertoires in COVID-19. Data came from immunoSEQ multiplex PCR; TCRdb stores just in-frame clones and leaves some out. The data show about 150,000 clones, about 85% seen once. Material for sequencing was peripheral blood. The receptors were sampled from a man aged 60 to 75 with COVID-19, enrolled during active disease.

J is TRBJ1-2 and V is TRBV12-3 or TRBV12-4; a weak D match, TRBD1 (5 bases). This CDR3 is 13 amino acids long. The V end lost 6 bases, the J end lost 1 base, and 9 bases lay between the germline ends. The CDR3 protein is CASSRTNNYGYTF. The CDR3 bases are TGTGCCAGCAGCAGGACAAATAACTATGGCTACACCTTC.

With respect to this clone: The sample contains more than one DNA sequence encoding this CDR3. The V call is TRBV6-5, the J call TRBJ1-2; D gene uncertain. CDR1 and CDR2 (germline): MNHEY, SVGAGI. V lost 0 bases to trimming and J lost 4 bases, with 6 bases between them. The CDR3 has 13 amino acids. The CDR3 DNA reads as TGTGCCAGCAGTTACTCGGGCAGCTATGGCTACACCTTC. It specifies CASSYSGSYGYTF.

The count of this clone is one. The genes are TRBV6-5 and TRBJ1-6; TRBD1 agrees at 9 bases. Germline loops: CDR1 MNHEY, CDR2 SVGAGI. After removal of 2 bases from V and 6 bases from J, the junction contained 2 bases not matched to a gene. This CDR3 region has 15 residues. The CDR3 spells CASSYETGGNSPLHF. The CDR3 DNA sequence: TGTGCCAGCAGTTACGAGACAGGGGGTAATTCACCCCTCCACTTT.

The CDR3 DNA reads as TGTGCCATCAGTGAGTCCGGCAGGGGGCAGGTAGGATCACCCCTCCACTTT. Amino acid sequence: CAISESGRGQVGSPLHF. The V call is TRBV10-3, the J call TRBJ1-6, with 8 bases that match TRBD1. This CDR3 spans 17 amino acids. Germline trimming cut 0 bases from V and 10 bases from J; bases unmatched to any gene: 11. Looked up from germline, CDR1 is ENHRY and CDR2 is SYGVKD.

This clone appeared a few times. The chain uses TRBV5-4 and TRBJ2-7, with D maybe TRBD1 (6 bases). V was shortened by 7 bases and J by 3 bases, with 20 bases between the two germline ends. Germline V gives CDR1 SGHNT, CDR2 YYREEE (reference sequence). This CDR3 has 15 residues. The CDR3, as DNA: TGTGCCAGCGGGACAAAAAGTTCTTTTAGCTACGAGCAGTACTTC. Protein product: CASGTKSSFSYEQYF.

The rearrangement links TRBV24-1 to TRBJ1-2, with D hard to call. Germline V lookup: CDR1 KGHDR, CDR2 SFDVKD. The CDR3 is 12 residues long. Trimming cost V 2 bases and J 11 bases, with 11 bases left between them. CDR3 nucleotide sequence: TGTGCCACCAGTGATTCCCCCTATGATTACACCTTC. It translates to CATSDSPYDYTF.

This chain joins TRBV6-5 and TRBJ2-1, with 7 bases aligning to TRBD2. With V trimmed by 10 bases and J by 1 base, 7 bases remained unmatched. Germline values: CDR1 MNHEY, CDR2 SVGAGI. The CDR3 extends over 14 amino acids. The CDR3 sequence is CATKGGGSYNEQFF. The DNA of the CDR3 is TGTGCCACTAAGGGCGGGGGATCCTACAATGAGCAGTTCTTC.

The chain couples TRBV7-8 to TRBJ1-1; D gene unclear. Germline V gives CDR1 SGHVS, CDR2 FQNEAQ. This CDR3 comprises 16 residues. Trimming took off 5 bases at V and 0 bases at J, with 16 bases between the two ends. The CDR3 bases are TGTGCCAGCAGCCCCCTTAATTCGGGAATGAACACTGAAGCTTTCTTT. The encoded protein is CASSPLNSGMNTEAFF.

The V call is TRBV4-3, the J call TRBJ2-7; possible D gene TRBD1, 6 bases. The V and J ends lost 0 bases and 4 bases respectively, with 10 bases between them. The germline gives CDR1 LGHNA, CDR2 YSLEER. The CDR3 is 14 amino acids. CDR3 in amino acids: CASSQDPDSYEQYF. Written as DNA, the CDR3 is TGCGCCAGCAGCCAAGATCCGGACAGTTACGAGCAGTACTTC.

This rearrangement joins TRBV6-2 or TRBV6-3 to TRBJ1-1; 7 positions match TRBD1. The germline gives CDR1 MNHEY, CDR2 SVGEGT. The CDR3 extends over 16 amino acids. The ends lost 4 bases at V and 2 bases at J; junction bases unmatched: 10. Here the CDR3 reads CASSFNQGDFNTEAFF. In DNA, the CDR3 is TGTGCCAGCAGTTTTAACCAGGGGGACTTTAACACTGAAGCTTTCTTT.

This chain connects TRBV5-8 to TRBJ1-2, with 9 bases identical to TRBD1. The CDR3 has 16 amino acids. The J segment lost 4 bases and the V segment lost 4 bases, leaving 11 bases of the junction unmatched. Per the germline V gene, CDR1 is SGHTS and CDR2 is YDEGEE. This CDR3 reads CASSHQLGTGFYGYTF. CDR3 nucleotide sequence: TGTGCCAGCAGCCACCAACTTGGGACAGGGTTCTATGGCTACACCTTC. Full variable domain (remainder filled in from reference TRBV5-8 and TRBJ1-2): EAGVTQSPTHLIKTRGQQATLRCSPISGHTSVYWYQQALGLGLQFLLWYDEGEERNRGNFPPRFSGRQFPNYSSELNVNALELEDSALYLCASSHQLGTGFYGYTFGSGTRLTVV.

This chain uses TRBV9 with TRBJ1-5; a weak D match, TRBD1 (6 bases). This CDR3 contains 15 residues. The germline gives CDR1 SGDLS, CDR2 YYNGEE. Between the trimmed V and J ends, which lost 4 bases and 7 bases, there was a span of 18 bases. The CDR3 reads CASSTTGAEGQPQHF. The CDR3 DNA follows: TGTGCCAGCAGCACGACAGGTGCGGAAGGGCAGCCCCAGCATTTT. The entire variable domain, with the rest obtained from reference TRBV9 and TRBJ1-5, is as follows: DSGVTQTPKHLITATGQRVTLRCSPRSGDLSVYWYQQSLDQGLQFLIQYYNGEERAKGNILERFSAQQFPDLHSELNLSSLELGDSALYFCASSTTGAEGQPQHFGDGTRLSIL.

This clone was seen more than once but under ten times. V is TRBV7-9 and J is TRBJ1-1, with TRBD1 matching over 8 bases. Trimming at V came to 6 bases and at J to 1 base, leaving 4 bases not matched to a gene. The CDR3 runs 14 residues. CDR1 and CDR2 (germline): SEHNR, FQNEAQ (reference sequence). CDR3 amino acids: CASRLTGENTEAFF. CDR3 bases: TGTGCCAGCAGGTTGACAGGGGAGAACACTGAAGCTTTCTTT.

This clone was counted once. The V call is TRBV14, the J call TRBJ1-5, with TRBD1 identical over 8 bases. Germline values: CDR1 SGHDN, CDR2 FVKESK. The V and J ends lost 0 bases and 4 bases, in that order; junction bases with no gene match: 2. CDR3 length: 15 residues. CDR3 coding DNA: TGTGCCAGCAGCCAAGAAGGACAGGGAAATCAGCCCCAGCATTTT. Translating it yields CASSQEGQGNQPQHF.

This clone was seen once. The rearrangement uses TRBV15 and TRBJ2-4, with TRBD1 matching 8 bases. This CDR3 has 15 residues. Germline V gene sequence: CDR1 LNHNV, CDR2 YYDKDF (reference sequence). V shed 3 bases, J shed 6 bases, and the junction held 7 bases outside the gene matches. CDR3 in DNA: TGTGCCACCAGCAGGATGGGACAGGCTTTAAACATTCAGTACTTC. Protein sequence: CATSRMGQALNIQYF.

This chain joins TRBV23-1 and TRBJ2-2; 10 bases agree with TRBD2. TRBV23-1 is an open reading frame whose function is uncertain. Trimming cost V 1 base and J 6 bases; bases outside gene matches: 29. The CDR3 runs to 24 residues. CDR3 protein: CASSQFFFSPSGSSGSFIPGELFF. The CDR3, as DNA: TGCGCCAGCAGTCAATTCTTCTTTTCCCCCTCGGGCTCTAGCGGGAGTTTCATTCCCGGGGAGCTGTTTTTT.

The CDR3 nucleotides read TGTGCCAGCAGCTTAACGGGGACCGGGGAGCTGTTTTTT. Translated: CASSLTGTGELFF. The V and J genes are TRBV7-2 and TRBJ2-2, with D possibly TRBD2 on 5 matching bases. V was cut by 2 bases and J by 5 bases, with 6 bases left in between. This CDR3 has 13 amino acids. Germline V gene data show CDR1 as SGHTA and CDR2 as FQGNSA.

The V and J genes are TRBV23-1 and TRBJ2-1; 8 bases match TRBD1. TRBV23-1 qualifies as an ORF whose function is uncertain. CDR3 size: 15 residues. V was pared by 6 bases and J by 8 bases, with 12 bases of the junction left unmatched. CDR3 loop: CASSHRQGIGDEQFF. In DNA, the CDR3 is TGCGCCAGCAGCCACAGACAGGGGATAGGCGATGAGCAGTTCTTC.

The chain carries TRBV5-1 and TRBJ2-7, with D possibly TRBD1 on 6 matching bases. The CDR3 consists of 15 residues. Trimming left V 2 bases short and J 2 bases short, with 14 bases between. CDR1 and CDR2 from the germline V gene are SGHRS and YFSETQ. CDR3 amino acids: CASSLEGESPYEQYF. The DNA of the CDR3 is TGCGCCAGCAGCTTAGAGGGGGAGAGCCCCTACGAGCAGTACTTC. The complete variable domain, with remaining parts taken from reference TRBV5-1 and TRBJ2-7, reads KAGVTQTPRYLIKTRGQQVTLSCSPISGHRSVSWYQQTPGQGLQFLFEYFSETQRNKGNFPGRFSGRQFSNSRSEMNVSTLELGDSALYLCASSLEGESPYEQYFGPGTRLTVT.